The clone carrying this T cell receptor beta chain was observed a single time. This sample is part of a study of blood T cell repertoires in COVID-19. Across the whole study: Sites across the United States, Italy and Spain contributed samples from acute and convalescent COVID-19. Sample material is recorded as cDNA or gDNA derived from T cells, B-cell-depleted T cells, or PBMCs.

Using immunoSEQ multiplex PCR, the repertoire was profiled, and TCRdb retains in-frame clones only, with some absent. The sample records approximately 150,000 clones, 80% to 90% being singletons. Per germline, CDR1 LGHNA and CDR2 YSLEER. The CDR3 consists of 20 residues. V trimming: 1 base; J trimming: 2 bases; junction bases outside the gene matches: 20. The J gene is TRBJ2-7, the V gene TRBV4-3, with 7 bases aligning to TRBD2. The sample consisted of peripheral blood. The sequence was obtained from a woman aged 70-85 years with acute or convalescent COVID-19. The CDR3 spells CASSQAPRSGTRIRPYEQYF. CDR3 DNA: TGCGCCAGCAGCCAAGCCCCTCGGAGCGGGACCCGGATCCGCCCCTACGAGCAGTACTTC.